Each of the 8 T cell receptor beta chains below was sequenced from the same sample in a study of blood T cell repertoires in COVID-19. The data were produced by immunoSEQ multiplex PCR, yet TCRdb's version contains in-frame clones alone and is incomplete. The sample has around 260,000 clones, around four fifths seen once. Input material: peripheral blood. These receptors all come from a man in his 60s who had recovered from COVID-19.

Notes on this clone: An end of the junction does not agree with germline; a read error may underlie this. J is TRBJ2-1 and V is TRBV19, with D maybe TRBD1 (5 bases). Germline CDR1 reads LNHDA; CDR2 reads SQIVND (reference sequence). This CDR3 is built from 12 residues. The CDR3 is CASSIQGEVPVF. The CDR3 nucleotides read TGTGCCAGTAGTATCCAGGGTGAAGTCCCAGTCTTC.

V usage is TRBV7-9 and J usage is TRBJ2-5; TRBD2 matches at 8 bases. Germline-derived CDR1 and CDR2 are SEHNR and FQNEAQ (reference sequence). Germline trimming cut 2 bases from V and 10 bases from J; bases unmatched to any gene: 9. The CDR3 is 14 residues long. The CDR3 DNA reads TGTGCCAGCAGCTTACGGTCCGGGGGGGCCGGCCAGTACTTC. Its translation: CASSLRSGGAGQYF.

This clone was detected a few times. CDR3 sequence: CVRSLERDLGDKNTEAFF. The CDR3 region has the DNA TGTGTCAGAAGCTTAGAGAGGGATTTAGGGGACAAGAACACTGAAGCTTTCTTT. The chain joins TRBV7-5 to TRBJ1-1; TRBD1 reflects the table's D call only, with no check against the DNA. TRBV7-5 is a documented pseudogene. The CDR3 runs 18 residues.

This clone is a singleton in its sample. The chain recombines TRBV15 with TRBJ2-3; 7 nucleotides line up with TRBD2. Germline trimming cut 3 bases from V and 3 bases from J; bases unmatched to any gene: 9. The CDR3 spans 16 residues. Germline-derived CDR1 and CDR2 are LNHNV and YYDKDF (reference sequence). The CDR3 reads CATSSGGGRRTDTQYF. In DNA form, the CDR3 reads TGTGCCACCAGCAGTGGGGGAGGGCGGAGGACAGATACGCAGTATTTT.

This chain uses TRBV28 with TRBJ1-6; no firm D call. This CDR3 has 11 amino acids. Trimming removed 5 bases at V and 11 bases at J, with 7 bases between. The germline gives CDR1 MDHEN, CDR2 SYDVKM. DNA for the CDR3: TGTGCCAGCAGTGAGACTACACCCCTCCACTTT. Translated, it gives CASSETTPLHF.

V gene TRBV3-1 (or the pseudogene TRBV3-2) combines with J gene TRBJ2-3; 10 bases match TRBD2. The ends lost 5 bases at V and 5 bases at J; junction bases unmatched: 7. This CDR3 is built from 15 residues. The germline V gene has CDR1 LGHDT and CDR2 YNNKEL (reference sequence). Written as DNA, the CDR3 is TGTGCCAGCAGCGAAGGACTAGCGGTGGGAGATACGCAGTATTTT. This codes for CASSEGLAVGDTQYF.

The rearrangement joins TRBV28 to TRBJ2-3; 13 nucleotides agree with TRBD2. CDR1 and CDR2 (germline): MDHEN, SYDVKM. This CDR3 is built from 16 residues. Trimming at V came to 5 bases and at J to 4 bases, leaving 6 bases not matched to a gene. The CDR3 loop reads CASSTGLAGASDTQYF. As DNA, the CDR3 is TGTGCCAGCAGTACAGGACTAGCGGGGGCCTCAGATACGCAGTATTTT. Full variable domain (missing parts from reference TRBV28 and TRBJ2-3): DVKVTQSSRYLVKRTGEKVFLECVQDMDHENMFWYRQDPGLGLRLIYFSYDVKMKEKGDIPEGYSVSREKKERFSLILESASTNQTSMYLCASSTGLAGASDTQYFGPGTRLTVL.

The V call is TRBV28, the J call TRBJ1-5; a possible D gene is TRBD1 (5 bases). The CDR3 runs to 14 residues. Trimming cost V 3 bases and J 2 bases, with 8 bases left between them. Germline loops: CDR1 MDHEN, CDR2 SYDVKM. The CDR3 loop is CASSLVGGNQPQHF. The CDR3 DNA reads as TGTGCCAGCAGTTTGGTAGGGGGCAATCAGCCCCAGCATTTT.